Presented here are 31 T cell receptor beta chains from one specimen sequenced in a study of control samples from healthy donors and cancer patients. Sequencing used immunoSEQ multiplex PCR; TCRdb keeps in-frame clones, though not all of them. The sample carries about 140,000 clones, around nine tenths recorded once. The sample was blood. The receptors originated from a woman in her thirties in good health.

This clone was detected once. The V call is TRBV18, the J call TRBJ2-7; the D is unclear. Germline CDR1 and CDR2: KGHSH and LQKENI. The V end was cut by 2 bases, the J end by 5 bases, with 7 bases between. The CDR3 extends over 12 amino acids. CDR3 DNA: TGTGCCAGCTCACCAAATGGCAACGAGCAGTACTTC. Its protein is CASSPNGNEQYF.

V is TRBV28 and J is TRBJ1-1; D perhaps matches TRBD1 (6 bases). The CDR3 has 14 amino acids. Germline V gives CDR1 MDHEN, CDR2 SYDVKM. With 6 bases removed from V and 0 bases from J, the gap between germline ends came to 11 bases. The CDR3 here is CASSRGAMNTEAFF. In DNA form, the CDR3 reads TGTGCCAGCAGCCGGGGGGCTATGAACACTGAAGCTTTCTTT.

CDR3 amino acids: CASSLGNSRSGNTEAFF. DNA of the CDR3: TGTGCCAGCAGCTTAGGGAACTCTCGGAGTGGGAACACTGAAGCTTTCTTT. The V and J genes are TRBV7-8 and TRBJ1-1; D unclear. Trimming left V 1 base short and J 1 base short, with 16 bases between. CDR1 and CDR2 (germline): SGHVS, FQNEAQ. There are 17 residues in the CDR3.

This chain uses TRBV10-2 with TRBJ1-4; TRBD1 matches at 10 bases. The CDR3 runs 16 residues. Germline V lookup: CDR1 WSHSY, CDR2 SAAADI. V gave up 3 bases and J gave up 8 bases; unmatched junction bases: 9. CDR3 DNA sequence: TGCGCCAGCAGTGACAACCTGGGACAGGGGTGGGAAAAACTGTTTTTT. Protein sequence: CASSDNLGQGWEKLFF.

This clone showed up just once. The chain combines TRBV28 with TRBJ1-6; a weak D match, TRBD1 (5 bases). The V and J ends lost 3 bases and 2 bases respectively, with 14 bases between them. This CDR3 is 17 amino acids long. CDR1 is MDHEN, CDR2 SYDVKM, per germline. CDR3 DNA: TGTGCCAGCAGTTTTCTCCAGGGAGGCACCTATAATTCACCCCTCCACTTT. Its translation is CASSFLQGGTYNSPLHF.

V is TRBV5-1 and J is TRBJ2-7; TRBD2 matches 9 bases. The trim removed 0 bases at V and 0 bases at J, leaving 1 base unmatched. This CDR3 has 15 amino acids. Per germline, CDR1 SGHRS and CDR2 YFSETQ. CDR3 in DNA: TGCGCCAGCAGCTTGGAGACTAGCGGCTCCTACGAGCAGTACTTC. Its protein is CASSLETSGSYEQYF.

V gene TRBV5-6 combines with J gene TRBJ2-7; possible D gene TRBD1, 6 bases. Per the germline V gene, CDR1 is SGHDT and CDR2 is YYEEEE. Trimming took off 2 bases at V and 5 bases at J, with 14 bases between the two ends. The CDR3 contains 14 residues. CDR3: CASSFGYRADEQYF. The CDR3 DNA reads as TGTGCCAGCAGCTTTGGTTACAGGGCCGACGAGCAGTACTTC.

A word on this clone: This sample also contains other DNA sequences that code for the same CDR3. The chain carries TRBV30 and TRBJ1-4; D is undetermined. The ends were cut back, 5 bases at V and 0 bases at J, with 7 bases in the middle. Germline CDR1 and CDR2: GTSNPN and SVGIG (reference sequence). The CDR3 has 13 amino acids. The CDR3 DNA is TGTGCCTGGTCCGGGACAACTAATGAAAAACTGTTTTTT. It yields the protein CAWSGTTNEKLFF.

This chain connects TRBV3-1 (or the pseudogene TRBV3-2) to TRBJ1-1, with a tentative D call TRBD1 (5 bases). Looked up from germline, CDR1 is LGHDT and CDR2 is YNNKEL (reference sequence). The ends were cut back, 4 bases at V and 7 bases at J, with 19 bases in the middle. CDR3 length: 15 amino acids. CDR3 DNA sequence: TGTGCCAGCAGCCCCACCCTCGGGGCGCCCAATGAAGCTTTCTTT. Translation: CASSPTLGAPNEAFF.

The chain uses TRBV19 and TRBJ2-3; TRBD1 aligns across 8 bases. Germline CDR1 and CDR2: LNHDA and SQIVND (reference sequence). Germline trimming cut 5 bases from V and 9 bases from J; bases unmatched to any gene: 10. This CDR3 has 14 amino acids. In DNA form, the CDR3 reads TGTGCCAGTAGTGTCGGACAGGGTGTAGTCACGCAGTATTTT. Amino acid sequence: CASSVGQGVVTQYF. Full variable domain (outside the CDR3, taken from reference TRBV19 and TRBJ2-3): DGGITQSPKYLFRKEGQNVTLSCEQNLNHDAMYWYRQDPGQGLRLIYYSQIVNDFQKGDIAEGYSVSREKKESFPLTVTSAQKNPTAFYLCASSVGQGVVTQYFGPGTRLTVL.

The rearrangement links TRBV19 to TRBJ2-1, with 7 bases identical to TRBD2. Germline trimming cut 3 bases from V and 8 bases from J; bases unmatched to any gene: 10. CDR1 and CDR2 from the germline V gene are LNHDA and SQIVND (reference sequence). The CDR3 contains 15 residues. In nucleotides, the CDR3 is TGTGCCAGTAGTATGGCTAGCGGTCCTTTGGATGAGCAGTTCTTC. As protein: CASSMASGPLDEQFF.

This sequence joins TRBV18 and TRBJ1-5, with 7 positions matching TRBD1. Trimming took 4 bases from V and 2 from J; bases not matched to a gene: 5. Germline V lookup: CDR1 KGHSH, CDR2 LQKENI. The CDR3 spans 15 residues. The CDR3 nucleotides are TGTGCCAGCTCACTACAGGGGTTGGGCAATCAGCCCCAGCATTTT. Amino acids: CASSLQGLGNQPQHF.

The chain uses TRBV6-6 and TRBJ2-1; a weak D match, TRBD2 (6 bases). Germline V CDR1 and CDR2: MNHNY, SVGAGI (reference sequence). The CDR3 loop spans 14 amino acids. The germline V and J ends were trimmed by 8 bases and 0 bases, with 11 bases remaining between them. The CDR3 region is CASGGIDSYNEQFF. The CDR3 DNA reads TGTGCCAGCGGGGGGATCGACTCCTACAATGAGCAGTTCTTC.

The rearrangement joins TRBV30 to TRBJ2-5, with TRBD2 matching over 12 bases. The ends lost 3 bases at V and 3 bases at J; junction bases unmatched: 5. Germline assignment: CDR1 GTSNPN and CDR2 SVGIG (reference sequence). The CDR3 totals 15 residues. CDR3 protein: CAWSWASGREETQYF. CDR3 nucleotides: TGTGCCTGGAGCTGGGCTAGCGGGAGGGAAGAGACCCAGTACTTC.

V gene TRBV19 combines with J gene TRBJ2-1, with D possibly being TRBD2 (6 bases). V was shortened by 0 bases and J by 0 bases, with 12 bases between the two germline ends. Germline lookup yields CDR1 LNHDA and CDR2 SQIVND (reference sequence). CDR3 length equals 17 residues. The CDR3 DNA is TGTGCCAGTAGTATAGATCTGGAGGGGAGCTCCTACAATGAGCAGTTCTTC. This translates into CASSIDLEGSSYNEQFF.

The chain carries TRBV28 and TRBJ1-5; 8 bases agree with TRBD1. Per the germline V gene, CDR1 is MDHEN and CDR2 is SYDVKM. Losses at the gene ends were 7 bases for V and 4 bases for J; bases not matched to a gene: 30. The CDR3 covers 22 residues. The CDR3 bases are TGTGCCAGCACGGACAGGGTTTTGGGCGTCACAGGGTTTGGGCGTTTAAATCAGCCCCAGCATTTT. It translates to CASTDRVLGVTGFGRLNQPQHF.

To note about this clone: Other nucleotide sequences from this sample produce the same CDR3. The chain links TRBV5-1 to TRBJ2-2; D may correspond to TRBD1 or TRBD2 (5 bases each). V was shortened by 5 bases and J by 1 base, with 12 bases between the two germline ends. Germline-derived CDR1 and CDR2 are SGHRS and YFSETQ. This CDR3 is built from 15 residues. CDR3 loop: CASSPGTENTGELFF. Here the CDR3 DNA reads TGCGCCAGCAGTCCTGGGACGGAGAACACCGGGGAGCTGTTTTTT.

V usage is TRBV5-6 and J usage is TRBJ2-7; 12 nucleotides agree with TRBD2. Germline V CDR1 and CDR2: SGHDT, YYEEEE. Trimming took 2 bases from V and 2 from J; bases not matched to a gene: 5. This CDR3 is built from 16 residues. The CDR3 DNA reads TGTGCCAGCAGCTTTCTAGGACTAGCGGGAACCTACGAGCAGTACTTC. It encodes CASSFLGLAGTYEQYF.

The genes are TRBV18 and TRBJ2-5; D call uncertain. CDR3 length: 13 residues. Trimming pared 2 bases from V and 1 base from J, leaving 5 bases between. Germline V gene sequence: CDR1 KGHSH, CDR2 LQKENI. The CDR3 DNA reads as TGTGCCAGCTCACCAATAGCCCAAGAGACCCAGTACTTC. Protein sequence: CASSPIAQETQYF.

CDR3 DNA: TGTGCCAGCAGTCGTGAGACAGGTAACTACGAGCAGTACTTC. Its translation is CASSRETGNYEQYF. V usage is TRBV6-4 and J usage is TRBJ2-7; the D gene is possibly TRBD1 (6 bases). Germline CDR1 and CDR2: MRHNA and SNTAGT. The CDR3 has 14 residues. V was pared by 5 bases and J by 3 bases, with 14 bases between.

The chain joins TRBV7-9 to TRBJ1-1; a possible D gene is TRBD1 (6 bases). This CDR3 has 14 amino acids. With 3 bases removed from V and 4 bases from J, the gap between germline ends came to 12 bases. Per the germline V gene, CDR1 is SEHNR and CDR2 is FQNEAQ (reference sequence). CDR3 amino acids: CASSFPGAATEAFF. The CDR3, as DNA: TGTGCCAGCAGCTTCCCAGGGGCGGCCACTGAAGCTTTCTTT.

About this clone itself: A junction boundary mismatches the germline segment, possibly from a read error. This chain links TRBV19 with TRBJ2-1; perhaps TRBD2 as D (5 bases). From germline, CDR1 is LNHDA and CDR2 SQIVND (reference sequence). This CDR3 has 14 amino acids. CDR3 residues: CASSIGSSYNEQFF. DNA of the CDR3: TGTGCCAGTAGCATAGGGAGCTCCTACAATGAGCAGTTCTTC.

The V call is TRBV18, the J call TRBJ2-3, with 10 bases matching TRBD1. Germline V gene sequence: CDR1 KGHSH, CDR2 LQKENI. Trimming at V came to 3 bases and at J to 8 bases, leaving 8 bases not matched to a gene. The CDR3 is 15 residues long. The CDR3 is CASSPGQGGEGTQYF. CDR3 bases: TGTGCCAGCTCACCCGGACAGGGGGGAGAAGGTACGCAGTATTTT.

This chain joins TRBV18 and TRBJ2-7; a weak D match, TRBD1 (6 bases). The ends were cut back, 1 base at V and 3 bases at J, with 7 bases in the middle. The CDR3 covers 13 residues. Germline CDR1 and CDR2: KGHSH and LQKENI. The CDR3 DNA sequence: TGTGCCAGCTCACCACGGACAGACTACGAGCAGTACTTC. Translation gives CASSPRTDYEQYF.

V and J are TRBV7-3 and TRBJ2-7, with TRBD2 matching 10 bases. The CDR3 is 15 amino acids. Unmatched junction bases numbered 3, after V lost 2 bases and J lost 2 bases. CDR1 SGHTA and CDR2 FQGTGA come from the germline V gene. The CDR3 DNA is TGTGCCAGCAGCTTATCTAGCGGGAGTACCTACGAGCAGTACTTC. It yields the protein CASSLSSGSTYEQYF.

V is TRBV20-1 and J is TRBJ2-5, with unresolved D. CDR1 is DFQATT and CDR2 is SNEGSKA in the germline V gene (reference sequence). V shed 3 bases and J shed 1 base, with 6 bases lying between them. The CDR3 runs 12 residues. CDR3 region: CSASDTQETQYF. The CDR3 coding sequence is TGCAGTGCTAGTGATACCCAAGAGACCCAGTACTTC.

The rearrangement uses TRBV5-1 and TRBJ2-4, with D tentatively TRBD1 or TRBD2 (6 bases each). Germline V gene data show CDR1 as SGHRS and CDR2 as YFSETQ. There are 19 residues in the CDR3. Trimming removed 4 bases from V and 0 bases from J, with 23 bases in between. The CDR3, as DNA: TGCGCCAGCAGCCCGGCGGGGACACAATCTTACCTAGCCAAAAACATTCAGTACTTC. Translation gives CASSPAGTQSYLAKNIQYF.

The chain uses TRBV30 and TRBJ2-7; maybe TRBD1 (6 bases). Germline V gene data show CDR1 as GTSNPN and CDR2 as SVGIG (reference sequence). V gave up 2 bases and J gave up 2 bases, with 19 bases separating them. The CDR3 length is 16 residues. The CDR3 loop is CAWSPDSRDTTYEQYF. The CDR3 nucleotides are TGTGCCTGGAGTCCAGACTCACGGGACACGACCTACGAGCAGTACTTC. Together with reference TRBV30 and TRBJ2-7, the CDR3 gives the full variable domain: SQTIHQWPATLVQPVGSPLSLECTVEGTSNPNLYWYRQAAGRGLQLLFYSVGIGQISSEVPQNLSASRPQDRQFILSSKKLLLSDSGFYLCAWSPDSRDTTYEQYFGPGTRLTVT.

The chain uses TRBV6-4 and TRBJ2-7, with D possibly being TRBD2 (5 bases). Deletions cut 6 bases from V and 9 bases from J, with 18 bases between. CDR1 is MRHNA, CDR2 SNTAGT, per germline. The CDR3 has 13 residues. The CDR3 nucleotides read TGTGCCAGCAGGTCGTCGGGAAGGAACGGGCAGTACTTC. It specifies CASRSSGRNGQYF.

The chain is built from TRBV3-1 (or the pseudogene TRBV3-2) and TRBJ1-5; D uncertain. V dropped 6 bases and J dropped 4 bases, with 19 bases sitting between them. Germline V gene data show CDR1 as LGHDT and CDR2 as YNNKEL (reference sequence). CDR3 length equals 16 residues. CDR3 sequence: CASSHRRAGGNQPQHF. The CDR3 DNA is TGTGCCAGCAGTCATAGGCGGGCCGGAGGTAATCAGCCCCAGCATTTT.

The rearrangement joins TRBV5-4 to TRBJ1-2, with D possibly being TRBD1 (6 bases). The germline V gene has CDR1 SGHNT and CDR2 YYREEE (reference sequence). CDR3 length equals 17 residues. V lost 7 bases and J 7 bases, leaving 29 bases between the germline ends. Here the CDR3 DNA reads TGTGCCAGCGTACCTGGGGGGGGCTCACCGGGTCTCGTTGGCTACACCTTC. It yields the protein CASVPGGGSPGLVGYTF.